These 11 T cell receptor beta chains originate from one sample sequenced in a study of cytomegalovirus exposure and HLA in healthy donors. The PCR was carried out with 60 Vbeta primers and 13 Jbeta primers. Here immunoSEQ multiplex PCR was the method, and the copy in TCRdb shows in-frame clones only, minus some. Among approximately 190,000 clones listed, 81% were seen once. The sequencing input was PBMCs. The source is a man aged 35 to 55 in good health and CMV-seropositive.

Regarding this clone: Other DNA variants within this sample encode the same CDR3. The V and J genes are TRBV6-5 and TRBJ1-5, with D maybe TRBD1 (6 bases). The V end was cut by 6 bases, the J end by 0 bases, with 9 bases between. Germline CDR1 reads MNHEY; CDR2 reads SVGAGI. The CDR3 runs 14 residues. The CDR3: CASSLDSSNQPQHF. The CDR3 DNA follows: TGTGCCAGCAGCCTGGACAGTAGCAATCAGCCCCAGCATTTT.

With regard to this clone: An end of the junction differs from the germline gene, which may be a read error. CDR3 bases: TGTGCCACCAGTAGGGGAAACTATGGCTACACCTTC. Translating it yields CATSRGNYGYTF. V gene TRBV27 combines with J gene TRBJ1-2; maybe TRBD1 (5 bases). The CDR3 sequence is 12 residues long. Germline CDR1 is MNHEY and CDR2 is SMNVEV (reference sequence).

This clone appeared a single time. Here the CDR3 DNA reads TGCGCCAGCAGCTTGGTAGGAGGGGAGTACAATGAGCAGTTCTTC. Amino acid sequence: CASSLVGGEYNEQFF. The chain employs TRBV5-1 and TRBJ2-1; tentative D call: TRBD2 (6 bases). The CDR3 contains 15 residues. Germline CDR1 SGHRS, CDR2 YFSETQ. Deletions cut 0 bases from V and 4 bases from J, with 11 bases between.

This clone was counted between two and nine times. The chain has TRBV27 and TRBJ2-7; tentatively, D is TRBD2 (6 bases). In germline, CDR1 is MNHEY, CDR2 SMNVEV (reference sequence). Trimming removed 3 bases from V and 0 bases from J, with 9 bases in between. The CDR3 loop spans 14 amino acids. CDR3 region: CASSLGGPSYEQYF. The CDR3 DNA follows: TGTGCCAGCAGTTTGGGGGGACCCTCCTACGAGCAGTACTTC.

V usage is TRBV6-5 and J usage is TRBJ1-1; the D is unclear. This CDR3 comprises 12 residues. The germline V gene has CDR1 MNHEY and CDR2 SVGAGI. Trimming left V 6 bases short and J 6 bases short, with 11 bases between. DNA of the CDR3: TGTGCCAGCAGGGGAGGTTGGGCTGAAGCTTTCTTT. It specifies CASRGGWAEAFF.

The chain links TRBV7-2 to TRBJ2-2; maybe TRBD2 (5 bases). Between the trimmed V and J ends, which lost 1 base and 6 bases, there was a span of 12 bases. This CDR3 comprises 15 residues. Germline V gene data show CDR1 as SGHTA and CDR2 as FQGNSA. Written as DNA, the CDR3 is TGTGCCAGCAGCTTAGGAGGGTTAAGAGCCGGGGAGCTGTTTTTT. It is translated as CASSLGGLRAGELFF.

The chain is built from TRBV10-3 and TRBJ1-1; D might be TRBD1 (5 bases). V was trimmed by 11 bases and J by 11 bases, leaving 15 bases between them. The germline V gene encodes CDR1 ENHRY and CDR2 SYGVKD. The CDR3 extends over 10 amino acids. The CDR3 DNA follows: TGTGCCCCGGGGGGGTTTGAGGCTTTCTTT. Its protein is CAPGGFEAFF.

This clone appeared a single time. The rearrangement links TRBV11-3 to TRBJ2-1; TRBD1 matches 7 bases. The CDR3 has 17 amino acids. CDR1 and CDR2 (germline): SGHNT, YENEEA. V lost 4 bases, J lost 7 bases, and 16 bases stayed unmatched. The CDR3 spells CASSSAIKTGYVNEQFF. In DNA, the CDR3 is TGTGCCAGCAGCTCCGCGATTAAGACAGGGTATGTGAATGAGCAGTTCTTC.

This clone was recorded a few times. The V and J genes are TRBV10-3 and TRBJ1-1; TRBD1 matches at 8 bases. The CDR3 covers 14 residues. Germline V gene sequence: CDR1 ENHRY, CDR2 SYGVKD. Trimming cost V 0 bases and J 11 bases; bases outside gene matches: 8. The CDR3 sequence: CAISESAGGGTAFF. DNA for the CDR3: TGTGCCATCAGTGAGTCGGCAGGGGGCGGAACGGCTTTCTTT.

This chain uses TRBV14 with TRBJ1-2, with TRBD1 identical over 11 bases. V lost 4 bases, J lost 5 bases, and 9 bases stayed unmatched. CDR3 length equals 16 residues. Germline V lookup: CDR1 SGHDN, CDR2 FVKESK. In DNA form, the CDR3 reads TGTGCCAGCAGCCCACTCGGACAGGGGGCGAGGTATGGCTACACCTTC. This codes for CASSPLGQGARYGYTF.

The CDR3 here is CASSGDRNQPQHF. The CDR3 nucleotides read TGTGCCAGTAGTGGGGACAGGAATCAGCCCCAGCATTTT. This chain connects TRBV19 to TRBJ1-5; 8 nucleotides line up with TRBD1. Germline V lookup: CDR1 LNHDA, CDR2 SQIVND (reference sequence). The CDR3 is 13 residues long. V lost 5 bases to trimming and J lost 4 bases; unmatched junction nucleotides: 1.